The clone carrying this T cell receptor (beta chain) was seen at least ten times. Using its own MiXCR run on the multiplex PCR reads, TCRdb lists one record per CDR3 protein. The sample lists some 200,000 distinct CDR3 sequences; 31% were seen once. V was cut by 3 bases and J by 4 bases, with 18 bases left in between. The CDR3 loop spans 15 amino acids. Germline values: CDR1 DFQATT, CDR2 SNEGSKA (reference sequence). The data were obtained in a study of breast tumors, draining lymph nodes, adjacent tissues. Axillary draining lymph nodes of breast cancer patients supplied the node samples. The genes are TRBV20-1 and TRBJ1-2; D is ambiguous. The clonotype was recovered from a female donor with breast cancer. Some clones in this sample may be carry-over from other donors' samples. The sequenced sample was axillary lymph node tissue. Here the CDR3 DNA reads TGCAGTGCTAGTCACGAGACCGACGGTTTCTATGGCTACACCTTC. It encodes CSASHETDGFYGYTF.